The source of this TCR beta chain is a study of beta chain features in type 1 diabetes. With respect to this clone: The antigen is not known.

V trimming: 6 bases; J trimming: 6 bases; junction bases outside the gene matches: 9. Per germline, CDR1 MNHEY and CDR2 SVGAGI. CDR3 size: 14 residues. Reverse transcription of all isolated RNA meant that expressed TCRB transcripts were sequenced. Assay used: immunoSEQ multiplex PCR; TCRdb lists only in-frame clones, some missing. The sample has 150,000 to 200,000 clones; 63% are singletons. Findings and limits, study-wide: Shortening of TCRB CDR3s, moderate but significant, appeared in all four CD4+ subsets of Type 1 diabetes patients. A closer apparent resemblance between naive, central memory and Treg TCRB repertoires was seen in patients than in healthy donors.

Sequences were obtained from naive CD4+ T cells from blood. The TCR originated in a man between 25 and 39 years old with type 1 diabetes. V and J are TRBV6-5 and TRBJ2-3; 7 nucleotides match TRBD2. The CDR3 protein is CASRIGLVGDTQYF. The CDR3, as DNA: TGTGCCAGCAGGATCGGACTAGTTGGGGATACGCAGTATTTT.